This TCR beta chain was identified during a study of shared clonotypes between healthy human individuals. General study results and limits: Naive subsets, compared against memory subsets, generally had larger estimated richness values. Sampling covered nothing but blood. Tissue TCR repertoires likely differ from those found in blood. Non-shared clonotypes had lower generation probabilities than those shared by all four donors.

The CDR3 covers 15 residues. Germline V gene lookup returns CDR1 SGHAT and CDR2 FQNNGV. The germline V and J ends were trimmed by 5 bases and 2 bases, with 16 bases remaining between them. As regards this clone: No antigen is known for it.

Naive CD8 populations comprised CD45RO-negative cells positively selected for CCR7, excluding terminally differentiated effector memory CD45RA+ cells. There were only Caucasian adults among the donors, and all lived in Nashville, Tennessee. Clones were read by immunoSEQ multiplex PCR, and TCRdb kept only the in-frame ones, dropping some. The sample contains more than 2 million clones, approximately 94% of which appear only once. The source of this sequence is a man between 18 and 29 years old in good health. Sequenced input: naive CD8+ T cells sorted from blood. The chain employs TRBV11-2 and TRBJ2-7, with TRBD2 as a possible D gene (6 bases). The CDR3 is CASSLRGGATYEQYF. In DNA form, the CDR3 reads TGTGCCAGCAGCCTCCGTGGAGGGGCAACCTACGAGCAGTACTTC.